This T cell receptor beta chain was recovered during a study of T cell responses to AZD1222 COVID-19 vaccine. Background on the study: Second doses that came at about 4 or about 12 weeks were put together. The study, taken as a whole, reports: Most donors were white British and more were female, and clonal diversity was possibly underestimated. Of spike-specific TCRs, nearly half reportedly target regions left unmutated in variants. Repertoires were collected only later (after the peak T cell response had occurred).

Germline values: CDR1 LNHNV, CDR2 YYDKDF (reference sequence). The germline V and J ends were trimmed by 6 bases and 3 bases, with 29 bases remaining between them. This CDR3 has 20 residues. Remarks on this clone: Its target is unknown.

TCRdb keeps only in-frame clones here, not all; method: immunoSEQ multiplex PCR. This table has over 150,000 clones, about nine tenths appearing once. The starting material was peripheral blood, obtained on day 0 of AZD1222 vaccination. The chain is built from TRBV15 and TRBJ1-4, with D maybe TRBD1 (5 bases). The TCR was taken from an adult in good health. The DNA of the CDR3 is TGTGCCACCAGATCCTTCGCACTGGGACTGCGGCAGATCTCTAATGAAAAACTGTTTTTT. Its translation is CATRSFALGLRQISNEKLFF.